This TCR beta chain was captured by sequencing in a study of glioma-infiltrating T cells after dendritic cell vaccination. Study-wide background: Dendritic cells derived from monocytes and pulsed with autologous tumor lysate formed the vaccine.

Assay used: immunoSEQ multiplex PCR; TCRdb lists only in-frame clones, some missing. This repertoire shows 65,000 to 80,000 clones, under 90% found once; its top ten account for less than 8%. The V gene's germline CDR1 is MGHRA and CDR2 YSYEKL. V lost 3 bases and J lost 3, with 5 bases in between. The CDR3 runs 12 residues. The V gene is TRBV4-1, the J gene TRBJ1-1; D is undetermined. This clonotype was sampled from a human donor with glioblastoma. The sample was blood, taken before dendritic cell vaccination. The CDR3 DNA follows: TGCGCCAGCAGCCAGCGGGACACTGAAGCTTTCTTT. Translation: CASSQRDTEAFF.